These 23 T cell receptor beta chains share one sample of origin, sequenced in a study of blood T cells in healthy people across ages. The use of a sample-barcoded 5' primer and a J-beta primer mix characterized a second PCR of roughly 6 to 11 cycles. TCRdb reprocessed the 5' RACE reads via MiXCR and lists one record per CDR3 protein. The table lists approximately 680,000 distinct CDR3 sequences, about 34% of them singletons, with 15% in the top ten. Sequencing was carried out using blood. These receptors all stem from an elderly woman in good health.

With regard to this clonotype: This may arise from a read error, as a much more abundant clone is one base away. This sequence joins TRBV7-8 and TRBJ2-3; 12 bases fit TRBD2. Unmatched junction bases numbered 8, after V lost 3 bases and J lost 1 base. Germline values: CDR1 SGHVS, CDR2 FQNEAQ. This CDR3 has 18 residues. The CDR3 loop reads CASSFQLAGGFRTDTQYF. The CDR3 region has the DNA TGTGCCAGCAGCTTCCAACTAGCGGGGGGCTTCCGCACAGATACGCAGTATTTT.

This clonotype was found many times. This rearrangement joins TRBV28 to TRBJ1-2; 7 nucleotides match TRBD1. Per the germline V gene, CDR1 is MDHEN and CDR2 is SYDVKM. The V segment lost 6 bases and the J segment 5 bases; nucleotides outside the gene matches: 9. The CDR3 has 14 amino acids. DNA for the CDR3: TGTGCCAGCAGGGAAGGGGGCACGGGATATGGCTACACCTTC. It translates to CASREGGTGYGYTF.

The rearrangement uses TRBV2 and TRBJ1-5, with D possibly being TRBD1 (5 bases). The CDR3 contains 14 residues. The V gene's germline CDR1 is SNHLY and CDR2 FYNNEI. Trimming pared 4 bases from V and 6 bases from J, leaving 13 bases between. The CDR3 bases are TGTGCCAGCAGTGTCGGGAGGGACGGTCAGCCCCAGCATTTT. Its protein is CASSVGRDGQPQHF.

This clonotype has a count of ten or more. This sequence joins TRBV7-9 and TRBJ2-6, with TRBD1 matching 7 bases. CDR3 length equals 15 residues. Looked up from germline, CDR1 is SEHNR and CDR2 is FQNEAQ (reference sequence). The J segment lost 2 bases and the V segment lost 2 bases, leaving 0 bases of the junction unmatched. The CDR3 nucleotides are TGTGCCAGCAGCTTACAGGGGGCTGGGGCCAACGTCCTGACTTTC. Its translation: CASSLQGAGANVLTF.

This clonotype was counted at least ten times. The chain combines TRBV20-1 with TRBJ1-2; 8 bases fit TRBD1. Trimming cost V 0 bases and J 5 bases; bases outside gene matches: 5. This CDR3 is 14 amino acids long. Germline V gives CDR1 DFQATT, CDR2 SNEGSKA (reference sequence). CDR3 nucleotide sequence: TGCAGTGCTAGAGATTGGGGACAGGCATATGGCTACACCTTC. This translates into CSARDWGQAYGYTF.

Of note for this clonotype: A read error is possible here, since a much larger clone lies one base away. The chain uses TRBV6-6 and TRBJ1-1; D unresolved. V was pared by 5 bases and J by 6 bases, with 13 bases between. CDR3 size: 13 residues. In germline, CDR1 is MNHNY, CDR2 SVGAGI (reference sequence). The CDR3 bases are TGTGCCAGCAGTCACGTTACTAACGCTGAAGCTTTCTTT. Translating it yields CASSHVTNAEAFF.

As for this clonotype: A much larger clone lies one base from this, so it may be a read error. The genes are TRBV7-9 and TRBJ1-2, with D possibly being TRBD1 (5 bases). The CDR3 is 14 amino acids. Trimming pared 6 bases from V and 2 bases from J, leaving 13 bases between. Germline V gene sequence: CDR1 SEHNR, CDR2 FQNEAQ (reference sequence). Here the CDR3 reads CASRGGGVNYGYTF. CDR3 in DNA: TGTGCCAGCAGGGGCGGGGGGGTAAACTATGGCTACACCTTC.

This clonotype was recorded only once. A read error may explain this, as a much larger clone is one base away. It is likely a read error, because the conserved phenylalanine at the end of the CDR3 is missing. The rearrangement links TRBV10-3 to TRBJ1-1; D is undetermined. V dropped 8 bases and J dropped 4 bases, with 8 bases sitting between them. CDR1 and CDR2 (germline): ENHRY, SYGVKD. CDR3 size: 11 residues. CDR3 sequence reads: CAIGRSTEAFC. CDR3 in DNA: TGTGCCATCGGTAGGAGCACTGAAGCTTTCTGT.

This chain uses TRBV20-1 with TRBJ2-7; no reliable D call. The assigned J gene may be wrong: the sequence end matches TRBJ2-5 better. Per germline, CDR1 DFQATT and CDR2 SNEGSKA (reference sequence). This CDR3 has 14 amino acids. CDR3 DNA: TGCAGTGCTAGAGCGGTGGGAAAACGAGAGACCCAGTACTTC. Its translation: CSARAVGKRETQYF.

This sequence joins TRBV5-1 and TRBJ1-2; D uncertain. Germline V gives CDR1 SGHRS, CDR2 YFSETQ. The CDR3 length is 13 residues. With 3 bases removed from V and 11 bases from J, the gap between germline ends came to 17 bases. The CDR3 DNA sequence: TGCGCCAGCAGCTCGGAGGCGAGGAGCGGTTACACCTTC. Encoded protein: CASSSEARSGYTF.

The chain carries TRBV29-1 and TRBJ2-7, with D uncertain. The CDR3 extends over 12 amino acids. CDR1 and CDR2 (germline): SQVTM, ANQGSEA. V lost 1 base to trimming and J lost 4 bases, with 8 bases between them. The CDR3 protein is CSVEAGRYEQYF. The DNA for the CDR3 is TGCAGCGTTGAAGCGGGTAGATACGAGCAGTACTTC.

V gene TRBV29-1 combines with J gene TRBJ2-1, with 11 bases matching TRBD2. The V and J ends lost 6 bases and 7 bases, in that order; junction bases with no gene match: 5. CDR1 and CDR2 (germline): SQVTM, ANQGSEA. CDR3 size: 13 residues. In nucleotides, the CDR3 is TGCAGCGTAGTAGCGGGAGGGGGAAATGAGCAGTTCTTC. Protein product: CSVVAGGGNEQFF.

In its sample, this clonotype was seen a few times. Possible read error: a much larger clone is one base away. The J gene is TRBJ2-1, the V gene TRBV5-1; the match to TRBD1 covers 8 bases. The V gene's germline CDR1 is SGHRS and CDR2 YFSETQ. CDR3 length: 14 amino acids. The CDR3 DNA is TGCGTCAGCAGACCGGGACAGGAATACAATGAGCAGTTCTTC. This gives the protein CVSRPGQEYNEQFF.

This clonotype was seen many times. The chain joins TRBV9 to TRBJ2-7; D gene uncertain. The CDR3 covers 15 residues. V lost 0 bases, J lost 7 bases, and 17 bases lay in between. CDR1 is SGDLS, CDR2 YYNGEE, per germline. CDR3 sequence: CASSVGADRVWEQYF. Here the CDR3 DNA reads TGTGCCAGCAGCGTAGGTGCGGATCGGGTGTGGGAGCAGTACTTC. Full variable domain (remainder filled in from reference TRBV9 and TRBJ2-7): DSGVTQTPKHLITATGQRVTLRCSPRSGDLSVYWYQQSLDQGLQFLIQYYNGEERAKGNILERFSAQQFPDLHSELNLSSLELGDSALYFCASSVGADRVWEQYFGPGTRLTVT.

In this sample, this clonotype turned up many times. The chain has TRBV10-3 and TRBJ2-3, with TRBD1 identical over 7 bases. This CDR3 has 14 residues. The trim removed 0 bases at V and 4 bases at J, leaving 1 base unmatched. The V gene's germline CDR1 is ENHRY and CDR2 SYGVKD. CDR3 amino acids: CAISESTGSDTQYF. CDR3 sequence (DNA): TGTGCCATCAGTGAGTCGACAGGGTCAGATACGCAGTATTTT.

The CDR3 DNA is TGCAGTGCGGCTACTAGCGGAGAGACCCAGTACTTC. This gives the protein CSAATSGETQYF. The rearrangement uses TRBV20-1 and TRBJ2-5; TRBD2 agrees at 8 bases. V was pared by 6 bases and J by 4 bases, with 4 bases of the junction left unmatched. This CDR3 comprises 12 residues. Germline V lookup: CDR1 DFQATT, CDR2 SNEGSKA (reference sequence).

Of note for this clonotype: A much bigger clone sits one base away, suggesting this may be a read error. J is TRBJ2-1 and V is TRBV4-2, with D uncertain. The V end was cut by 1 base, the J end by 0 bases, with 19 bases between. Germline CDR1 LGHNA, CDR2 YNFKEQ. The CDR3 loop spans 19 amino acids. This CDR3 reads CASSQGGALRTSSYNEQFF. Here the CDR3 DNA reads TGTGCCAGCAGCCAAGGAGGTGCTCTGCGAACCAGCTCCTACAATGAGCAGTTCTTC.

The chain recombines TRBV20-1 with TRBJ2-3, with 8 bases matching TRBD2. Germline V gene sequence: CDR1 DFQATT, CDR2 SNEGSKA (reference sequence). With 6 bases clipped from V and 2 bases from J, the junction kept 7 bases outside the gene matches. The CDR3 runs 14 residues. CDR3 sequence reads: CSALPGGFTDTQYF. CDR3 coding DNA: TGCAGTGCGCTACCGGGGGGGTTCACAGATACGCAGTATTTT.

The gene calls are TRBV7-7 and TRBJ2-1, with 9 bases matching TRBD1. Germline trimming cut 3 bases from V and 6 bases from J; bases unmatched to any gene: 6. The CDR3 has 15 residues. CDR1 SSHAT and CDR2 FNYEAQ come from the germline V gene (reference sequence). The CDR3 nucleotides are TGTGCCAGCAGCTTGGGGACAGGGAACCTCAATGAGCAGTTCTTC. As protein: CASSLGTGNLNEQFF. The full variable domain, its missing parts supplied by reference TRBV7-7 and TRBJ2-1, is GAGVSQSPRYKVTKRGQDVTLRCDPISSHATLYWYQQALGQGPEFLTYFNYEAQPDKSGLPSDRFSAERPEGSISTLTIQRTEQRDSAMYRCASSLGTGNLNEQFFGPGTRLTVL.

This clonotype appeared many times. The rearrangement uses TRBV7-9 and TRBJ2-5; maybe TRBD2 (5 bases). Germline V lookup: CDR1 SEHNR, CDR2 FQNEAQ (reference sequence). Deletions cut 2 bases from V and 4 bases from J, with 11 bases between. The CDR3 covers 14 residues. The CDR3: CASSLTGKSETQYF. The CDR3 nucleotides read TGTGCCAGCAGCTTAACGGGGAAGTCAGAGACCCAGTACTTC.

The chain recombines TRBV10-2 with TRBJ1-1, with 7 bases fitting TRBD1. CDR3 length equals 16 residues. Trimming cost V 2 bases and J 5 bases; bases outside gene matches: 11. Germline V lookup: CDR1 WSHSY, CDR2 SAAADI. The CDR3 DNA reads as TGCGCCAGCAGTGAGCCCCGGGGAGGGGGCAAAACTGAAGCTTTCTTT. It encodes CASSEPRGGGKTEAFF.

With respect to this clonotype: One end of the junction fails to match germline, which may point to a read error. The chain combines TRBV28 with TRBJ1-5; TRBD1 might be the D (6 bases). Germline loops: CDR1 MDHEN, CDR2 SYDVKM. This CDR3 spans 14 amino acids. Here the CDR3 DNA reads TGTGCCAGCAGTTTAATCGGGGGCCATCAGCCCCGGCATTTT. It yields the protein CASSLIGGHQPRHF.

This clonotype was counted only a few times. In nucleotides, the CDR3 is TGTGCCATCAGTGAGTCTGGCGGGGGGGCGAACACCGGGGAGCTGTTTTTT. Encoded protein: CAISESGGGANTGELFF. The chain couples TRBV10-3 to TRBJ2-2; 9 bases are shared with TRBD2. Germline V gene sequence: CDR1 ENHRY, CDR2 SYGVKD. V lost 0 bases to trimming and J lost 0 bases; unmatched junction nucleotides: 2. The CDR3 runs 17 residues.